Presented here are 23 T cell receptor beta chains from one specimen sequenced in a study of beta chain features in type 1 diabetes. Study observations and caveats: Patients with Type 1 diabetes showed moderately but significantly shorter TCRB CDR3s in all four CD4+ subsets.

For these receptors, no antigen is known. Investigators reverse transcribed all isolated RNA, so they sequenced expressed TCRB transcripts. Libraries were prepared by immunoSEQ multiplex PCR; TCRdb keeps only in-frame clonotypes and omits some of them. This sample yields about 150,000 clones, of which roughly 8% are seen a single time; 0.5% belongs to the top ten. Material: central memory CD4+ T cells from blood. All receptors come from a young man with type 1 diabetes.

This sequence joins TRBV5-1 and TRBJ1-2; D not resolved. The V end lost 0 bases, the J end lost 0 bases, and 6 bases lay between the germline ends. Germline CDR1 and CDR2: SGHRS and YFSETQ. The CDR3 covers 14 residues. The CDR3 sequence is CASSLAGTNYGYTF. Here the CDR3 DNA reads TGCGCCAGCAGCTTGGCCGGGACTAACTATGGCTACACCTTC.

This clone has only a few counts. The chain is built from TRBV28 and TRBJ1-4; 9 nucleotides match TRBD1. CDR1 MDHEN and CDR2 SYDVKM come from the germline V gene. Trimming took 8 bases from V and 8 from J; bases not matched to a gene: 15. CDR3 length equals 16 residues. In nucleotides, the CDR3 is TGTGCCAGCGCCAACTATTTACAGGGGGCAGGCGAAAAACTGTTTTTT. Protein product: CASANYLQGAGEKLFF.

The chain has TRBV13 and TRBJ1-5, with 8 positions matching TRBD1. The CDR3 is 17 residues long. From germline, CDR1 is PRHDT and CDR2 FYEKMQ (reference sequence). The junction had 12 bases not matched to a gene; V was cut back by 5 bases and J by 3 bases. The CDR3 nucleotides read TGTGCCAGCAGCCACTCATCGGCAGGGGGCTTCAATCAGCCCCAGCATTTT. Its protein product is CASSHSSAGGFNQPQHF.

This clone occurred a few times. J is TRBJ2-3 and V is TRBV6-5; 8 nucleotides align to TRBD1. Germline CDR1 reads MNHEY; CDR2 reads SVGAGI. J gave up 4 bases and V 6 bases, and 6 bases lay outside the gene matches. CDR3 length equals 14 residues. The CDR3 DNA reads TGTGCCAGCAGGCGACAGGGGATGTCAGATACGCAGTATTTT. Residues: CASRRQGMSDTQYF.

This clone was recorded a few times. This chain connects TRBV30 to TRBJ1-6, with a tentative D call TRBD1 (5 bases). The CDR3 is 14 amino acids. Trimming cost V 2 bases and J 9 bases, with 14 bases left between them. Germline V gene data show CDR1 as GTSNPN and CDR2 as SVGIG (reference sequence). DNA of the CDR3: TGTGCCTGGAGTACGGAGGGAAGGGGTTCACCCCTCCACTTT. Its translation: CAWSTEGRGSPLHF.

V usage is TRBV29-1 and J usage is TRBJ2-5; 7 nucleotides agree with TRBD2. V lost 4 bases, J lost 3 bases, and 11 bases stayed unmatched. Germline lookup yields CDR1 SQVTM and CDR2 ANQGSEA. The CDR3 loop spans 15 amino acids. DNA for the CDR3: TGCAGCGTTGTCAGAAGCGGACTAGGAGAAGAGACCCAGTACTTC. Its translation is CSVVRSGLGEETQYF.

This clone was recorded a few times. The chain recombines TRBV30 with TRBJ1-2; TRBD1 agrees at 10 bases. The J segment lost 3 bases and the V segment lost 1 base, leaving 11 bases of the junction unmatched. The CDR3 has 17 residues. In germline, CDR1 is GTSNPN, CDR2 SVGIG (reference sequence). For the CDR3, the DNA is TGTGCCTGGAGTGGACAGGGGGCGCTGCGCGGCTACTATGGCTACACCTTC. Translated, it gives CAWSGQGALRGYYGYTF.

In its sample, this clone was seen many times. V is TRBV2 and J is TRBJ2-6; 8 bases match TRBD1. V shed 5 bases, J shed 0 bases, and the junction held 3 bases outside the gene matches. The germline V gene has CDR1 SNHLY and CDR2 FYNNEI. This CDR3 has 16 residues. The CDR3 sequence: CASSRDRNSGANVLTF. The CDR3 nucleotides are TGTGCCAGCAGTCGGGACAGGAACTCTGGGGCCAACGTCCTGACTTTC.

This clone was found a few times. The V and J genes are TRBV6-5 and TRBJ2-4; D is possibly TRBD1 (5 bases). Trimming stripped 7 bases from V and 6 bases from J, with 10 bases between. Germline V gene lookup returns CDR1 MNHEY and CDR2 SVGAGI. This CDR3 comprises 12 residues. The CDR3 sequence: CASMQGRNIQYF. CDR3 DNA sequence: TGTGCCAGCATGCAGGGCAGAAACATTCAGTACTTC.

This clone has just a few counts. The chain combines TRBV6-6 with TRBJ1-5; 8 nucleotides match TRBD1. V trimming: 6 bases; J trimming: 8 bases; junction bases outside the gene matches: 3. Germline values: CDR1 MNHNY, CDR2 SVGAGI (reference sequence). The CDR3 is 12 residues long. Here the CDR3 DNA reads TGTGCCAGCAGCTTACAGGGGGAGCCCCAGCATTTT. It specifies CASSLQGEPQHF.

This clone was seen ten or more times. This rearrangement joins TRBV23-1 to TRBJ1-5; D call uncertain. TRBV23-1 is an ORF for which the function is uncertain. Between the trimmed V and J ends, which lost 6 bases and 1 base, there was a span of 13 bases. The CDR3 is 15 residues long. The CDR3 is CASSTCRRSNQPQHF. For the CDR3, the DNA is TGCGCCAGCAGCACATGCAGGAGGAGCAATCAGCCCCAGCATTTT.

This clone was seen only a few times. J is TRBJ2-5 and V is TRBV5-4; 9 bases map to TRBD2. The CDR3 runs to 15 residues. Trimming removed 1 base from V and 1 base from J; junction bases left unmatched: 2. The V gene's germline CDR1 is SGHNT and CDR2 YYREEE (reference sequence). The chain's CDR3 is CASSLKTSGQETQYF. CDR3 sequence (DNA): TGTGCCAGCAGCTTGAAGACTAGCGGCCAAGAGACCCAGTACTTC.

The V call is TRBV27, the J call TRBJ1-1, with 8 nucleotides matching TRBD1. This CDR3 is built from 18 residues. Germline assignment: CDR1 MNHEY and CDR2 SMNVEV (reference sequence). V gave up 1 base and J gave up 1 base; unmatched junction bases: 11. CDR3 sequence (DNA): TGTGCCAGCAGTTTATTGGCAGTCAGGGGGCAGAAGAACACTGAAGCTTTCTTT. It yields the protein CASSLLAVRGQKNTEAFF.

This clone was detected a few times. The CDR3: CASSIGDRLDYGYTF. The CDR3 DNA reads as TGTGCCAGCAGCATAGGGGACAGGCTGGACTATGGCTACACCTTC. The gene calls are TRBV7-2 and TRBJ1-2, with 8 nucleotides matching TRBD1. Germline V gives CDR1 SGHTA, CDR2 FQGNSA. This CDR3 contains 15 residues. The ends lost 5 bases at V and 3 bases at J; junction bases unmatched: 8.

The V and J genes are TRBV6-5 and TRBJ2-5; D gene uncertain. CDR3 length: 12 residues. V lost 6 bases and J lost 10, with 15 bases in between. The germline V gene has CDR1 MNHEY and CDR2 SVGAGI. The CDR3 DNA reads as TGTGCCAGCAGACACTCGACGGGTCACCAGTACTTC. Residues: CASRHSTGHQYF.

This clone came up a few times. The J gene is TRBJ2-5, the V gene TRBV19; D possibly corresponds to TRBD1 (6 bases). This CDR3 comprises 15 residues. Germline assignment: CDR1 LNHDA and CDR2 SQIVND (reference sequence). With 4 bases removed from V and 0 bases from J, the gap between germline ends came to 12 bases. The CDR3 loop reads CASSSGRGHQETQYF. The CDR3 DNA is TGTGCCAGTAGTAGTGGCAGGGGACACCAAGAGACCCAGTACTTC.

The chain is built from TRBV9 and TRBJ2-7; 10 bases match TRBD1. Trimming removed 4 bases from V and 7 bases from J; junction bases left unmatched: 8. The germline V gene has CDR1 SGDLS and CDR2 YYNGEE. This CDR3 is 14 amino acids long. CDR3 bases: TGTGCCAGCAGCCCCCGGGACAGGGGTGGGGAGCAGTACTTC. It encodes CASSPRDRGGEQYF.

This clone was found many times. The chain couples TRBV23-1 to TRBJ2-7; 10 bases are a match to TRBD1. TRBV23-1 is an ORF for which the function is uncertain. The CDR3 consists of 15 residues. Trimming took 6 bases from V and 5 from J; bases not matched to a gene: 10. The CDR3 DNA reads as TGCGCCAGCAGATTCCCGGGACAGGGGTCCCACGAGCAGTACTTC. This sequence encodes CASRFPGQGSHEQYF.

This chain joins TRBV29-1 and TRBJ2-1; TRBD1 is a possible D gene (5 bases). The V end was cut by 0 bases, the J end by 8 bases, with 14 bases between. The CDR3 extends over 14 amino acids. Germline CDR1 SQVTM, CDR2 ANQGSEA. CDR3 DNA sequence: TGCAGCGTTGAAGACGTAACAGGTTTTGATGAGCAGTTCTTC. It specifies CSVEDVTGFDEQFF.

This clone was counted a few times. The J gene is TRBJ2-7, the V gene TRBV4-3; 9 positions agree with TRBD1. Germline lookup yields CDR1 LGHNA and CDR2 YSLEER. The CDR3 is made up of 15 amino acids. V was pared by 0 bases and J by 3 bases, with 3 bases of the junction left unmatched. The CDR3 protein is CASSQEGQGDYEQYF. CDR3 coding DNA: TGCGCCAGCAGCCAAGAGGGACAGGGCGACTACGAGCAGTACTTC.

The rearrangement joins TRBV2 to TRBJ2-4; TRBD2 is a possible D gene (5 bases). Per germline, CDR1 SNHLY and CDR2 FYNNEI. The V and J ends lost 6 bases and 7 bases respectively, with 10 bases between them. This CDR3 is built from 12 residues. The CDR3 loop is CASRGEENIQYF. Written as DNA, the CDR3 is TGTGCCAGCAGGGGAGAGGAGAACATTCAGTACTTC. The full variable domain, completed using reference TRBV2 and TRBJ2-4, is EPEVTQTPSHQVTQMGQEVILRCVPISNHLYFYWYRQILGQKVEFLVSFYNNEISEKSEIFDDQFSVERPDGSNFTLKIRSTKLEDSAMYFCASRGEENIQYFGAGTRLSVL.

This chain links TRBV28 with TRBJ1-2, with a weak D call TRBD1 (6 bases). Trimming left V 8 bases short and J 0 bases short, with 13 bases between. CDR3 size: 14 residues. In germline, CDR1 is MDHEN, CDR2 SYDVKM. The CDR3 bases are TGTGCCAGCTTGATAGGGGGTTCTAACTATGGCTACACCTTC. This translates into CASLIGGSNYGYTF.

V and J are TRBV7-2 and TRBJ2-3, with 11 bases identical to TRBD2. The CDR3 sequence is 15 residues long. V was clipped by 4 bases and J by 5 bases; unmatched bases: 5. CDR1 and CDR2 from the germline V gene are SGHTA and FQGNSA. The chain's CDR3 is CASSSGLAEEDTQYF. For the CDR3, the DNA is TGTGCCAGCAGCTCGGGACTAGCGGAAGAAGATACGCAGTATTTT.